This TCR beta chain appears in the sequencing data of a study of blood T cells in healthy people across ages. This clonotype was detected ten times or more. A second PCR, run for about 7 to 11 cycles, used a sample-barcoded 5' primer plus a J-beta primer mix. From the 5' RACE reads, TCRdb called clonotypes with MiXCR, one entry per CDR3 protein. The sample consists of 650,000 to 700,000 distinct CDR3 sequences, less than 40% of them appearing once. The sample, roughly 9.1 milliliters of peripheral blood, was drawn from each donor. The authors extracted at least 6 micrograms of total RNA per sample. The germline CDR1 and CDR2 sequences are DFQATT and SNEGSKA (reference sequence). The CDR3 covers 14 residues. The V segment lost 5 bases and the J segment 7 bases; nucleotides outside the gene matches: 11.

Material for sequencing was blood. The source of this sequence is a woman aged 80 or over in good health. This sequence joins TRBV20-1 and TRBJ2-7, with 10 bases fitting TRBD1. The CDR3 protein is CSAGSGTGAGEQYF. Here the CDR3 DNA reads TGCAGTGCTGGGTCCGGGACAGGGGCCGGGGAGCAGTACTTC.